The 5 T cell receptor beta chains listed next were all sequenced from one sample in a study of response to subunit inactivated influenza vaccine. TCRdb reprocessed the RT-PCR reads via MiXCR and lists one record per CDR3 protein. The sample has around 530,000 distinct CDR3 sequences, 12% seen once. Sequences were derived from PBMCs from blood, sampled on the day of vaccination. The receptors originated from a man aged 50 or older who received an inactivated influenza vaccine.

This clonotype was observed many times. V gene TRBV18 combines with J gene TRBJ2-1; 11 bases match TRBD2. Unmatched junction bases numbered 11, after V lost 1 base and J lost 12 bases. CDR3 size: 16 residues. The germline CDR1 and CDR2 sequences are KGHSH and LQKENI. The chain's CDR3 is CASSPLTSGSLNWQFF. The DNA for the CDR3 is TGTGCCAGCTCACCACTAACTAGCGGGAGTTTGAATTGGCAGTTCTTC.

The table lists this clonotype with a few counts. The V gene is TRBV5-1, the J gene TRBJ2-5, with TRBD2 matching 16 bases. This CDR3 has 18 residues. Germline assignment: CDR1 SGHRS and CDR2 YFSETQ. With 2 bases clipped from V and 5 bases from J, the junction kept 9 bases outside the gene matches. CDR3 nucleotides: TGCGCCAGCAGCTTCAGAGGGACTAGCGGGAGGGCCCTGGAGACCCAGTACTTC. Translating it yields CASSFRGTSGRALETQYF.

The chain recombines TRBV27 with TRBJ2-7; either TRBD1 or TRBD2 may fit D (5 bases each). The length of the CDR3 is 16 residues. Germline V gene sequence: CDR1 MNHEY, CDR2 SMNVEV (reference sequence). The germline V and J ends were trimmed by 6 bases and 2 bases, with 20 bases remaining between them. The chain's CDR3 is CASSPHRGPSPYEQYF. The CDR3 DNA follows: TGTGCCAGCAGCCCACACCGGGGCCCTTCCCCCTACGAGCAGTACTTC.

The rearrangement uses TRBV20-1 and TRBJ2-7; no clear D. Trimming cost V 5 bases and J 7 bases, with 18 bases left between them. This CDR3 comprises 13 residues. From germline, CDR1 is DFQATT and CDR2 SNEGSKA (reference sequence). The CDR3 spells CSAPPRPVGEQYF. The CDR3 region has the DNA TGCAGTGCTCCACCGCGACCCGTCGGGGAGCAGTACTTC.

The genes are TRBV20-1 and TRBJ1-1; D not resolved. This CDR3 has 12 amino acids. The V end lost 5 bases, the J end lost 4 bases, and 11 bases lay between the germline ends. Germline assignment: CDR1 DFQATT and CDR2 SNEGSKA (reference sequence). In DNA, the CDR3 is TGCAGTGCTTCCCTTATTCCCACTGAAGCTTTCTTT. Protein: CSASLIPTEAFF.